Listed here are 24 T cell receptor beta chains from one sample, sequenced in a study of T cell responses to AZD1222 COVID-19 vaccine. Sequencing was performed with immunoSEQ multiplex PCR; in TCRdb, only in-frame clones are kept and a portion is missing. The table shows 150,000 to 200,000 clones, with more than 80% occurring only once. The material sequenced was peripheral blood, taken on day 0 of AZD1222 vaccination. All receptors come from an adult in good health.

This CDR3 is CASRSSRYTIYF. As DNA, the CDR3 is TGTGCCAGCAGGTCTTCACGGTACACCATATATTTT. The rearrangement links TRBV12-3 or TRBV12-4 to TRBJ1-3, with D unclear. The CDR3 is made up of 12 amino acids. V lost 6 bases and J 8 bases, leaving 11 bases between the germline ends.

In nucleotides, the CDR3 is TGTGCCAGCAGAAAGAAACCGAATGGTCACACTGAAGCTTTCTTT. Its translation is CASRKKPNGHTEAFF. The V and J genes are TRBV6-5 and TRBJ1-1; D call uncertain. CDR3 length: 15 amino acids. Germline loops: CDR1 MNHEY, CDR2 SVGAGI. The V gene lost 6 bases and the J gene lost 3 bases, with 17 bases spanning the gap.

The gene calls are TRBV29-1 and TRBJ1-2; D unclear. This CDR3 is 11 amino acids long. Germline assignment: CDR1 SQVTM and CDR2 ANQGSEA. Trimming stripped 0 bases from V and 8 bases from J, with 7 bases between. The CDR3 region has the DNA TGCAGCGTTGAAGATTTCAGGGGCTACACCTTC. Amino acids: CSVEDFRGYTF.

The chain uses TRBV25-1 and TRBJ2-2; unclear D gene. CDR1 is MGHDK, CDR2 SYGVNS, per germline. Deletions cut 3 bases from V and 2 bases from J, with 4 bases between. The length of the CDR3 is 13 residues. The CDR3 region is CASSDGNTGELFF. DNA of the CDR3: TGTGCCAGCAGTGACGGAAACACCGGGGAGCTGTTTTTT.

This sequence joins TRBV6-2 or TRBV6-3 and TRBJ1-4; D is unresolved. The germline gives CDR1 MNHEY, CDR2 SVGEGT. The CDR3 totals 14 residues. V lost 4 bases, J lost 3 bases, and 9 bases lay in between. The CDR3: CASSFLQPNEKLFF. The CDR3 bases are TGTGCCAGCAGTTTTCTCCAGCCTAATGAAAAACTGTTTTTT.

The J gene is TRBJ1-2, the V gene TRBV19, with D perhaps TRBD1 (5 bases). The germline gives CDR1 LNHDA, CDR2 SQIVND (reference sequence). CDR3 length: 13 amino acids. V was clipped by 5 bases and J by 8 bases, with 15 bases between them. CDR3 in DNA: TGTGCCAGTAGTCCCCGTTGGGGGGACGGCTACACCTTC. Translation: CASSPRWGDGYTF.

CDR3 sequence (DNA): TGTGCCAGCAGCTTAGCGGAGACAGAGCGCTATGGCTACACCTTC. It specifies CASSLAETERYGYTF. This chain joins TRBV13 and TRBJ1-2, with D possibly being TRBD1 (5 bases). The CDR3 runs to 15 residues. Germline-derived CDR1 and CDR2 are PRHDT and FYEKMQ (reference sequence). Trimming took off 1 base at V and 4 bases at J, with 13 bases between the two ends. Full variable domain (remainder filled in from reference TRBV13 and TRBJ1-2): AAGVIQSPRHLIKEKRETATLKCYPIPRHDTVYWYQQGPGQDPQFLISFYEKMQSDKGSIPDRFSAQQFSDYHSELNMSSLELGDSALYFCASSLAETERYGYTFGSGTRLTVV.

The chain has TRBV5-6 and TRBJ1-6; D might be TRBD1 (5 bases). Trimming removed 2 bases from V and 9 bases from J, with 15 bases in between. Germline CDR1 and CDR2: SGHDT and YYEEEE. CDR3 size: 15 residues. The CDR3 DNA reads TGTGCCAGCAGCTTTTTGCAGGGAGGGAGTTCACCCCTCCACTTT. This sequence encodes CASSFLQGGSSPLHF.

The rearrangement uses TRBV2 and TRBJ2-7, with TRBD1 matching over 7 bases. The V and J ends lost 4 bases and 1 base, in that order; junction bases with no gene match: 4. The germline V gene has CDR1 SNHLY and CDR2 FYNNEI. The CDR3 length is 14 residues. The CDR3 loop is CASSGTGPSYEQYF. The CDR3 DNA is TGTGCCAGCAGTGGGACAGGCCCATCCTACGAGCAGTACTTC.

The DNA for the CDR3 is TGTGCCAGCAGTTGGACAGGGGCCACTGAAGCTTTCTTT. Translating gives CASSWTGATEAFF. J is TRBJ1-1 and V is TRBV27; 9 bases agree with TRBD1. Germline loops: CDR1 MNHEY, CDR2 SMNVEV (reference sequence). Unmatched junction bases numbered 1, after V lost 4 bases and J lost 4 bases. This CDR3 is 13 amino acids long.

The J gene is TRBJ1-1, the V gene TRBV6-1; tentatively, D is TRBD1 (5 bases). Germline V CDR1 and CDR2: MNHNS, SASEGT. The length of the CDR3 is 14 residues. Trimming removed 1 base at V and 5 bases at J, with 11 bases between. For the CDR3, the DNA is TGTGCCAGCAGTGAAGTTGGGCGGGGGACTGAAGCTTTCTTT. Amino acid sequence: CASSEVGRGTEAFF.

This chain's CDR3 is CASTQQGEGSGELFF. DNA for the CDR3: TGTGCCAGCACCCAACAGGGGGAAGGCTCCGGGGAGCTGTTTTTT. This chain connects TRBV6-5 to TRBJ2-2; 8 nucleotides line up with TRBD1. With 7 bases clipped from V and 6 bases from J, the junction kept 10 bases outside the gene matches. The germline gives CDR1 MNHEY, CDR2 SVGAGI. The CDR3 extends over 15 amino acids.

The V and J genes are TRBV2 and TRBJ1-2; no reliable D call. CDR3 length equals 11 residues. V was clipped by 2 bases and J by 4 bases, with 2 bases between them. Per the germline V gene, CDR1 is SNHLY and CDR2 is FYNNEI. CDR3 nucleotides: TGTGCCAGCAGTGAATCCTATGGCTACACCTTC. Protein sequence: CASSESYGYTF.

The chain links TRBV19 to TRBJ1-3; 7 bases align to TRBD1. Germline CDR1 LNHDA, CDR2 SQIVND (reference sequence). The CDR3 spans 16 residues. V was pared by 2 bases and J by 0 bases, with 4 bases of the junction left unmatched. DNA for the CDR3: TGTGCCAGTAGTATACGGGGACAGAACTCTGGAAACACCATATATTTT. It encodes CASSIRGQNSGNTIYF.

CDR3 sequence reads: CASSPRGTSATYEQYF. DNA for the CDR3: TGTGCCAGCAGCCCTAGGGGGACTAGCGCTACCTACGAGCAGTACTTC. The chain links TRBV7-9 to TRBJ2-7; 10 nucleotides agree with TRBD2. With V trimmed by 5 bases and J by 2 bases, 9 bases remained unmatched. Germline lookup yields CDR1 SEHNR and CDR2 FQNEAQ (reference sequence). The CDR3 sequence is 16 residues long.

The chain is built from TRBV5-1 and TRBJ2-1, with TRBD2 as a possible D gene (6 bases). The CDR3 runs 16 residues. From germline, CDR1 is SGHRS and CDR2 YFSETQ. V was clipped by 0 bases and J by 0 bases, with 10 bases between them. The CDR3 loop is CASSLDGRGSYNEQFF. CDR3 nucleotide sequence: TGCGCCAGCAGCTTGGACGGGCGGGGCTCCTACAATGAGCAGTTCTTC.

CDR3 DNA sequence: TGTGCCAGCACAGGGACAGGGGGCTTGAGCGGGGAGCTGTTTTTT. Translation: CASTGTGGLSGELFF. The chain combines TRBV28 with TRBJ2-2; TRBD1 agrees at 12 bases. The CDR3 contains 15 residues. V dropped 7 bases and J dropped 7; count of bases not matched to a gene: 7. Germline values: CDR1 MDHEN, CDR2 SYDVKM.

The V and J genes are TRBV19 and TRBJ2-7, with TRBD1 identical over 7 bases. V shed 1 base, J shed 5 bases, and the junction held 2 bases outside the gene matches. The germline V gene has CDR1 LNHDA and CDR2 SQIVND (reference sequence). The CDR3 has 13 residues. The CDR3 is CASSIGGQNEQYF. CDR3 DNA sequence: TGTGCCAGTAGTATAGGGGGACAGAACGAGCAGTACTTC. Using reference TRBV19 and TRBJ2-7 for the parts outside the CDR3, the full variable domain is DGGITQSPKYLFRKEGQNVTLSCEQNLNHDAMYWYRQDPGQGLRLIYYSQIVNDFQKGDIAEGYSVSREKKESFPLTVTSAQKNPTAFYLCASSIGGQNEQYFGPGTRLTVT.

CDR3 in DNA: TGTGCCAGCTGGCTAGCGGCACTTCGGGATTACAATGAGCAGTTCTTC. Protein sequence: CASWLAALRDYNEQFF. V is TRBV2 and J is TRBJ2-1; 7 nucleotides line up with TRBD2. The germline V gene encodes CDR1 SNHLY and CDR2 FYNNEI. CDR3 length: 16 residues. The V gene end was trimmed by 8 bases and the J gene end by 4 bases; junction bases not matched to a gene: 14. Supplemented by reference TRBV2 and TRBJ2-1, the full variable domain reads EPEVTQTPSHQVTQMGQEVILRCVPISNHLYFYWYRQILGQKVEFLVSFYNNEISEKSEIFDDQFSVERPDGSNFTLKIRSTKLEDSAMYFCASWLAALRDYNEQFFGPGTRLTVL.

V is TRBV14 and J is TRBJ2-2; D tentatively fits TRBD1 or TRBD2 (6 bases each). Germline V CDR1 and CDR2: SGHDN, FVKESK. Between the trimmed V and J ends, which lost 4 bases and 4 bases, there was a span of 13 bases. The CDR3 extends over 15 amino acids. CDR3 amino acids: CASSRGATGTGELFF. The CDR3 DNA reads as TGTGCCAGCAGCCGGGGGGCCACCGGCACCGGGGAGCTGTTTTTT.

V and J are TRBV15 and TRBJ1-2; possibly TRBD1 for D (5 bases). The CDR3 consists of 14 residues. Germline V gene lookup returns CDR1 LNHNV and CDR2 YYDKDF (reference sequence). V lost 6 bases, J lost 3 bases, and 14 bases lay in between. Written as DNA, the CDR3 is TGTGCCACCAGGGGCTTGGGGGATCACTATGGCTACACCTTC. Translation: CATRGLGDHYGYTF.

The chain couples TRBV7-2 to TRBJ1-6; 7 bases are shared with TRBD1. The CDR3 runs to 16 residues. The V gene's germline CDR1 is SGHTA and CDR2 FQGNSA. Trimming cost V 0 bases and J 7 bases; bases outside gene matches: 6. CDR3 residues: CASSLAGTVRNSPLHF. Here the CDR3 DNA reads TGTGCCAGCAGCTTAGCTGGGACAGTTCGGAATTCACCCCTCCACTTT.

CDR3: CSVEVGGLGGYTF. DNA for the CDR3: TGCAGCGTTGAAGTAGGAGGACTGGGCGGCTACACCTTC. This chain uses TRBV29-1 with TRBJ1-2; D remains unclear. CDR3 length: 13 residues. With 1 base removed from V and 8 bases from J, the gap between germline ends came to 14 bases. Germline V CDR1 and CDR2: SQVTM, ANQGSEA.

This sequence joins TRBV5-4 and TRBJ2-3; D uncertain. The CDR3 totals 14 residues. Trimming pared 2 bases from V and 6 bases from J, leaving 13 bases between. CDR1 is SGHNT, CDR2 YYREEE, per germline (reference sequence). The CDR3 sequence is CASSFNSRPDTQYF. The CDR3 DNA sequence: TGTGCCAGCAGCTTTAACTCTCGCCCGGATACGCAGTATTTT.